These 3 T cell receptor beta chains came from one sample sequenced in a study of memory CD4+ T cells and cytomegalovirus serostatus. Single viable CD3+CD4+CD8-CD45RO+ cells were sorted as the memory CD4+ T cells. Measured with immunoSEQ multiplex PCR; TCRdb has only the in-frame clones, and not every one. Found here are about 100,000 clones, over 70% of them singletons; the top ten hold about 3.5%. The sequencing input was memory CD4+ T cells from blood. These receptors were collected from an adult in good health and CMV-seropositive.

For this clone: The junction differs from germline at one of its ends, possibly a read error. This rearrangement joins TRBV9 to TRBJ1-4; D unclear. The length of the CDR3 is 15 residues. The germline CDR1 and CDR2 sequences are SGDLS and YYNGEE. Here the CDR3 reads CASSPTAWTNEELFF. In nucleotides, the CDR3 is TGTGCCAGCAGCCCCACGGCGTGGACTAATGAAGAACTGTTTTTT.

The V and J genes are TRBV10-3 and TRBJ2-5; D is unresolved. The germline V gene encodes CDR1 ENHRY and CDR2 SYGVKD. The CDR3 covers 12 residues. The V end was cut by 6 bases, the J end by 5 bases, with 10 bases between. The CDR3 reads CAISTEHETQYF. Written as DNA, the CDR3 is TGTGCCATCAGCACAGAGCACGAGACCCAGTACTTC.

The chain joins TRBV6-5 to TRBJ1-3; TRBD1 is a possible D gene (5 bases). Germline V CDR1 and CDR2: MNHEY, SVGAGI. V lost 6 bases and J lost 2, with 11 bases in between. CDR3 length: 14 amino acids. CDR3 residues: CASSLGGAGNTIYF. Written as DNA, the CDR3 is TGTGCCAGCAGCCTGGGGGGGGCTGGAAACACCATATATTTT.